The present T cell receptor (beta chain) was sequenced within a study of T-cell memory formation after mild COVID-19. Findings and caveats of the study: Cross-reactive memory apparently joined, as some responding clones appeared in pre-infection memory. Researchers report contracting CD4+ clones mostly in CM and EM, with CD8+ clones in EMRA. Whereas later expanders leaned CD4+, clones contracting day 15 to 85 showed a balanced CD4/CD8 makeup.

On this clonotype: Its antigen is undetermined.

Germline loops: CDR1 SGHNT, CDR2 YYREEE (reference sequence). With 2 bases clipped from V and 5 bases from J, the junction kept 8 bases outside the gene matches. The CDR3 consists of 15 residues. The TCR alpha and TCR beta cDNA libraries, bearing sample barcodes and UMIs, were generated by 5'RACE using constant-segment primers. Via MiXCR, TCRdb re-called the 5' RACE reads, giving one row per CDR3 protein. The sample shows about 470,000 distinct CDR3 sequences, around a quarter of them seen only once. The sample taken for sequencing was PBMCs or a T cell subset sorted from them (not recorded which). The TCR originated in an adult woman who had mild COVID-19 (a few samples of this study predate the infection). Cell type and time point are not known. This chain uses TRBV5-4 with TRBJ2-3; 7 bases match TRBD2. The CDR3 here is CASSLQRGELDTQYF. The CDR3 DNA reads as TGTGCCAGCAGCTTACAGCGGGGAGAATTAGATACGCAGTATTTT.